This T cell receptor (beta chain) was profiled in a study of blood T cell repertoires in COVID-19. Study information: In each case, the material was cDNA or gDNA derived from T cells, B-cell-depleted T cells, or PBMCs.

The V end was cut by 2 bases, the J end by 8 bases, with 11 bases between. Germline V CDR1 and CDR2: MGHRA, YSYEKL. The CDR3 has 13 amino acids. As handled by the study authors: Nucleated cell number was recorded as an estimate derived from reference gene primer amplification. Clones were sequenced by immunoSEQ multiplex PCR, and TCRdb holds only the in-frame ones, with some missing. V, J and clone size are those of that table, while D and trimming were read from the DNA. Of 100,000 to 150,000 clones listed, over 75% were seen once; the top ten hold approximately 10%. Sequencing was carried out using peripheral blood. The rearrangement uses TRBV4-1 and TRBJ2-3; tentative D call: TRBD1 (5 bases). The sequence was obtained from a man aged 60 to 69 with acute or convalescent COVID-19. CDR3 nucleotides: TGCGCCAGCAGCCAATCCAGGGAACTTACGCAGTATTTT. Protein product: CASSQSRELTQYF.